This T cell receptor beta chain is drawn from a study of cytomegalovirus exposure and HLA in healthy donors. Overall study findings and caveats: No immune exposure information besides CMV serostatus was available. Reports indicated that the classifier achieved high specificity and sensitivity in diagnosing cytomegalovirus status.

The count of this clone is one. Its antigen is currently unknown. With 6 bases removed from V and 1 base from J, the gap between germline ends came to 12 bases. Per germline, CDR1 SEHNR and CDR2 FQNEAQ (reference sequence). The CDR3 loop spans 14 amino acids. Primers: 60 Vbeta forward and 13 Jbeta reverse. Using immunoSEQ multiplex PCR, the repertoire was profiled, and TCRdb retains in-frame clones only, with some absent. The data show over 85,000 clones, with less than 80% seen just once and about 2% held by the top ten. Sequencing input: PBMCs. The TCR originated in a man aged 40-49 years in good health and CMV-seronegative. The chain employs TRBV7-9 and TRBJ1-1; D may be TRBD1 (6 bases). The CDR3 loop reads CASRTGPQNTEAFF. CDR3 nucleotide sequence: TGTGCCAGCAGAACAGGGCCCCAGAACACTGAAGCTTTCTTT.